The TCR beta chain under discussion was sequenced for a study of cytomegalovirus exposure and HLA in healthy donors. V lost 0 bases to trimming and J lost 9 bases, with 18 bases between them. This CDR3 contains 16 residues. CDR1 and CDR2 from the germline V gene are SGHTA and FQGTGA. With 60 Vbeta and 13 Jbeta primers, the PCR was carried out. TCRdb keeps only in-frame clones here, not all; method: immunoSEQ multiplex PCR. Of around 200,000 clones listed, 82% are singletons. This clonotype originated in a middle-aged man in good health and CMV-seropositive. The rearrangement links TRBV7-3 to TRBJ2-1; a weak D match, TRBD1 (6 bases). Specimen: PBMCs. The CDR3 reads CASSLTGTGLNGEQFF. In DNA, the CDR3 is TGTGCCAGCAGCTTAACGGGAACAGGGCTGAACGGTGAGCAGTTCTTC.